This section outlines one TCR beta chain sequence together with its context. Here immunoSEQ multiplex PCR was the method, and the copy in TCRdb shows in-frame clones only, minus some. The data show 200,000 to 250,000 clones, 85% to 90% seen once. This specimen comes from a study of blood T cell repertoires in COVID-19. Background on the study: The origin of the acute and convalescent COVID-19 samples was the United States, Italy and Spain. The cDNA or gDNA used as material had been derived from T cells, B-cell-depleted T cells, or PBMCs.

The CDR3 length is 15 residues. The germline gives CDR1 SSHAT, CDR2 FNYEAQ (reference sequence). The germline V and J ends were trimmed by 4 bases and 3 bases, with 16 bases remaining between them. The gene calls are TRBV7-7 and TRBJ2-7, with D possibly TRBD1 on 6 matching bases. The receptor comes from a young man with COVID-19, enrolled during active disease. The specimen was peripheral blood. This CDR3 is CASSSGHTSNYEQYF. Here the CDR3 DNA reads TGTGCCAGCAGCTCGGGACACACGTCCAACTACGAGCAGTACTTC.